This T cell receptor (beta chain) is from a study of T-cell reconstitution after alpha-beta-depleted transplantation in children. This CDR3 contains 17 residues. The V gene's germline CDR1 is SQVTM and CDR2 ANQGSEA. It was with unique molecular identifiers that the TCRbeta library was prepared. TCRdb re-called the PCR reads with MiXCR, one entry per CDR3 protein. The sample lists roughly 400,000 distinct CDR3 sequences; about a fifth were seen once. The receptor's source is a human donor who donated a stem cell graft to a child with acute myeloid leukemia. The V call is TRBV29-1, the J call TRBJ2-3, with 8 bases that match TRBD2. The material was PBMCs from the stem cell graft donor, obtained from the stem cell graft. CDR3 coding DNA: TGCGGGGCTGGGGCTCGCGGGAGGACCCCTAGCACAGATACGCAGTATTTT. It encodes CGAGARGRTPSTDTQYF.